These 31 T cell receptor beta chains originate from one sample sequenced in a study of shared clonotypes between healthy human individuals. The repertoire was sequenced with immunoSEQ multiplex PCR; TCRdb's copy has only in-frame clones and lacks some. The sample has millions of clones, roughly 92% seen once. Sample: naive CD4+ T cells sorted from blood. Subset of the sample: CD45RA+ positively selected. The receptors were gathered from a young man in good health.

This chain links TRBV11-2 with TRBJ2-5; possibly TRBD2 for D (5 bases). Trimming removed 6 bases from V and 4 bases from J, with 6 bases in between. CDR1 is SGHAT, CDR2 FQNNGV, per germline. The CDR3 runs 11 residues. CDR3 sequence reads: CASSTRETQYF. The CDR3 DNA reads TGTGCCAGCAGTACTAGAGAGACCCAGTACTTC.

The V and J genes are TRBV7-9 and TRBJ2-7; a possible D gene is TRBD1 (6 bases). V was trimmed by 5 bases and J by 6 bases, leaving 17 bases between them. This CDR3 contains 14 residues. From germline, CDR1 is SEHNR and CDR2 FQNEAQ (reference sequence). The CDR3 DNA is TGTGCCAGCAGCGGGGGTTGGGGGCAGGCCGAGCAGTACTTC. This encodes CASSGGWGQAEQYF. Combining the CDR3 with reference TRBV7-9 and TRBJ2-7 gives the whole variable domain DTGVSQNPRHKITKRGQNVTFRCDPISEHNRLYWYRQTLGQGPEFLTYFQNEAQLEKSRLLSDRFSAERPKGSFSTLEIQRTEQGDSAMYLCASSGGWGQAEQYFGPGTRLTVT.

The V call is TRBV28, the J call TRBJ2-1; the match to TRBD2 covers 11 bases. The CDR3 spans 15 residues. The germline gives CDR1 MDHEN, CDR2 SYDVKM. V gave up 9 bases and J gave up 4 bases; unmatched junction bases: 8. DNA of the CDR3: TGTGCCAGTGGAAATAGCGGGGGGGATTACAATGAGCAGTTCTTC. Translation: CASGNSGGDYNEQFF.

The genes are TRBV7-9 and TRBJ2-5; perhaps TRBD2 as D (6 bases). The CDR3 runs to 15 residues. Deletions cut 7 bases from V and 5 bases from J, with 20 bases between. Germline assignment: CDR1 SEHNR and CDR2 FQNEAQ (reference sequence). This CDR3 is CASTPTRLGWETQYF. Here the CDR3 DNA reads TGTGCCAGCACCCCGACCCGACTAGGCTGGGAGACCCAGTACTTC.

As concerns this clone: Other DNA sequences in this sample translate to the same CDR3. The chain recombines TRBV5-1 with TRBJ1-3; D gene unclear. The ends were cut back, 0 bases at V and 1 base at J, with 8 bases in the middle. Per germline, CDR1 SGHRS and CDR2 YFSETQ. The CDR3 loop spans 15 amino acids. The CDR3 region has the DNA TGCGCCAGCAGCTTGGCCGGAGGATCTGGAAACACCATATATTTT. Its translation: CASSLAGGSGNTIYF. Based on the CDR3 plus reference TRBV5-1 and TRBJ1-3, the full variable domain is KAGVTQTPRYLIKTRGQQVTLSCSPISGHRSVSWYQQTPGQGLQFLFEYFSETQRNKGNFPGRFSGRQFSNSRSEMNVSTLELGDSALYLCASSLAGGSGNTIYFGEGSWLTVV.

This sequence joins TRBV2 and TRBJ2-1; TRBD1 aligns across 8 bases. This CDR3 has 15 amino acids. The germline gives CDR1 SNHLY, CDR2 FYNNEI. V dropped 4 bases and J dropped 3; count of bases not matched to a gene: 5. CDR3 protein: CASSVSGQDYNEQFF. CDR3 nucleotide sequence: TGTGCCAGCAGTGTATCGGGACAGGACTACAATGAGCAGTTCTTC.

The V gene is TRBV5-6, the J gene TRBJ2-7; TRBD1 matches at 9 bases. Germline loops: CDR1 SGHDT, CDR2 YYEEEE. The V segment lost 2 bases and the J segment 2 bases; nucleotides outside the gene matches: 8. The CDR3 is 16 residues long. For the CDR3, the DNA is TGTGCCAGCAGCTTACCCGGACAGGGGAGGACCTACGAGCAGTACTTC. This gives the protein CASSLPGQGRTYEQYF.

The chain carries TRBV6-5 and TRBJ1-1; no clear D gene. The V gene's germline CDR1 is MNHEY and CDR2 SVGAGI. V lost 7 bases and J 1 base, leaving 7 bases between the germline ends. The CDR3 runs 12 residues. CDR3 bases: TGTGCCAGCAAACGGACGAACACTGAAGCTTTCTTT. This encodes CASKRTNTEAFF.

The chain is built from TRBV6-1 and TRBJ1-4, with 8 bases lining up with TRBD1. Germline V gene lookup returns CDR1 MNHNS and CDR2 SASEGT. The CDR3 loop spans 13 amino acids. V dropped 5 bases and J dropped 12; count of bases not matched to a gene: 8. In nucleotides, the CDR3 is TGTGCCAGCAGTTCTGACAGGGGCGGAGAACTGTTTTTT. It is translated as CASSSDRGGELFF.

The chain is built from TRBV15 and TRBJ2-2, with TRBD2 matching 10 bases. The length of the CDR3 is 16 residues. Per the germline V gene, CDR1 is LNHNV and CDR2 is YYDKDF (reference sequence). Trimming at V came to 5 bases and at J to 8 bases, leaving 11 bases not matched to a gene. CDR3 sequence: CATSPRRELAGGELFF. In nucleotides, the CDR3 is TGTGCCACCAGCCCCCGACGGGAACTAGCGGGAGGGGAGCTGTTTTTT.

V is TRBV9 and J is TRBJ1-6; a possible D gene is TRBD1 (5 bases). The length of the CDR3 is 16 residues. Germline V CDR1 and CDR2: SGDLS, YYNGEE. V lost 4 bases to trimming and J lost 10 bases, with 21 bases between them. CDR3 in DNA: TGTGCCAGCAGCCCCAACCCCCCGGGACTCCGGTCACCCCTCCACTTT. Amino acids: CASSPNPPGLRSPLHF.

DNA for the CDR3: TGTGCCATCAGTGGGGGCAAGAACACTGAAGCTTTCTTT. This gives the protein CAISGGKNTEAFF. This rearrangement joins TRBV10-3 to TRBJ1-1; maybe TRBD1 (5 bases). This CDR3 contains 13 residues. From germline, CDR1 is ENHRY and CDR2 SYGVKD. V was clipped by 4 bases and J by 1 base, with 7 bases between them.

The chain joins TRBV6-1 to TRBJ1-4; D is unclear. Germline V gene data show CDR1 as MNHNS and CDR2 as SASEGT. The CDR3 is made up of 13 amino acids. V was pared by 6 bases and J by 7 bases, with 12 bases between. The CDR3 reads CASRVLGSEKLFF. CDR3 in DNA: TGTGCCAGCAGGGTCCTTGGTAGTGAAAAACTGTTTTTT.

DNA of the CDR3: TGTGCCATCAGTGAGGCCCTAACAGGGCTCAATTCACCCCTCCACTTT. Protein: CAISEALTGLNSPLHF. The chain links TRBV10-3 to TRBJ1-6, with a possible D match to TRBD1 (6 bases). The CDR3 is made up of 16 amino acids. Trimming removed 2 bases from V and 7 bases from J, with 15 bases in between. Germline lookup yields CDR1 ENHRY and CDR2 SYGVKD.

The V gene is TRBV6-6, the J gene TRBJ1-5; D is unclear. The CDR3 spans 12 residues. The germline V and J ends were trimmed by 5 bases and 7 bases, with 9 bases remaining between them. Germline values: CDR1 MNHNY, CDR2 SVGAGI (reference sequence). The CDR3 DNA reads TGTGCCAGCAGTGGCTCCAGCCAGCCCCAGCATTTT. It translates to CASSGSSQPQHF.

The J gene is TRBJ2-2, the V gene TRBV11-2; a possible D gene is TRBD2 (6 bases). CDR3 length equals 17 residues. Germline assignment: CDR1 SGHAT and CDR2 FQNNGV. Trimming shortened V by 5 bases and J by 3 bases, and 19 bases separated the two germline ends. CDR3 residues: CASSQLGLRYDTGELFF. CDR3 DNA sequence: TGTGCCAGCAGCCAGCTGGGACTCCGATACGACACCGGGGAGCTGTTTTTT.

The V gene is TRBV19, the J gene TRBJ2-1, with D hard to call. Trimming cost V 7 bases and J 1 base, with 20 bases left between them. CDR3 length: 17 residues. Germline values: CDR1 LNHDA, CDR2 SQIVND (reference sequence). This CDR3 is CASTTYGWAASYNEQFF. In DNA form, the CDR3 reads TGTGCCAGTACTACGTATGGGTGGGCGGCGTCCTACAATGAGCAGTTCTTC.

The CDR3 sequence: CASSLELAGGWETQYF. The CDR3 DNA is TGTGCCAGCAGCTTGGAACTAGCGGGAGGATGGGAGACCCAGTACTTC. V is TRBV5-4 and J is TRBJ2-5; 12 bases match TRBD2. CDR1 is SGHNT and CDR2 is YYREEE in the germline V gene (reference sequence). This CDR3 has 16 amino acids. V was clipped by 0 bases and J by 5 bases; unmatched bases: 5.

V usage is TRBV5-4 and J usage is TRBJ2-2; D not resolved. This CDR3 is 15 amino acids long. V was cut by 5 bases and J by 0 bases, with 11 bases left in between. Germline V gene data show CDR1 as SGHNT and CDR2 as YYREEE (reference sequence). The CDR3 loop reads CASSSFLSNTGELFF. For the CDR3, the DNA is TGTGCCAGCAGTTCGTTCCTATCGAACACCGGGGAGCTGTTTTTT.

V and J are TRBV18 and TRBJ2-5, with 7 bases aligning to TRBD2. V lost 2 bases and J lost 5; bases outside the gene matches: 11. Germline V gene data show CDR1 as KGHSH and CDR2 as LQKENI. The length of the CDR3 is 16 residues. The CDR3 sequence is CASSPIPTGRRETQYF. CDR3 DNA sequence: TGTGCCAGCTCACCAATTCCGACCGGGAGGCGGGAGACCCAGTACTTC.

The V call is TRBV30, the J call TRBJ2-5; D perhaps matches TRBD1 (6 bases). Germline CDR1 reads GTSNPN; CDR2 reads SVGIG (reference sequence). Trimming removed 3 bases from V and 5 bases from J, with 13 bases in between. This CDR3 contains 13 residues. The CDR3 DNA reads as TGTGCCTGGAGGGACAGAGTAAGGGAGACCCAGTACTTC. Protein product: CAWRDRVRETQYF.

Points on this clone: Within the sample, other DNA sequences also encode this same CDR3. The chain combines TRBV6-1 with TRBJ2-5, with 11 positions matching TRBD2. The CDR3 length is 14 residues. The germline V gene has CDR1 MNHNS and CDR2 SASEGT. V shed 6 bases and J 5 bases; nucleotides not matched to a gene: 5. The CDR3 nucleotides are TGTGCCAGCAGCGTTAGCGGGAGGGGGGAGACCCAGTACTTC. This encodes CASSVSGRGETQYF.

With respect to this clone: Other DNA sequences of this sample code for an identical CDR3. This chain joins TRBV30 and TRBJ1-6; 8 bases line up with TRBD1. Losses at the gene ends were 0 bases for V and 9 bases for J; bases not matched to a gene: 4. CDR1 GTSNPN and CDR2 SVGIG come from the germline V gene (reference sequence). The CDR3 runs to 14 residues. CDR3 sequence reads: CAWSVDRGGSPLHF. The CDR3 DNA is TGTGCCTGGAGTGTAGACAGGGGTGGTTCACCCCTCCACTTT.

The rearrangement links TRBV11-2 to TRBJ2-2, with 9 positions matching TRBD2. With 2 bases clipped from V and 4 bases from J, the junction kept 5 bases outside the gene matches. The CDR3 loop spans 16 amino acids. CDR1 is SGHAT and CDR2 is FQNNGV in the germline V gene. The CDR3 sequence is CASSLMGGRATGELFF. The DNA for the CDR3 is TGTGCCAGCAGCTTAATGGGCGGGAGGGCCACCGGGGAGCTGTTTTTT.

For the CDR3, the DNA is TGTGCCAGTAGTAACAGGGTCGCCACCTACGAGCAGTACTTC. Amino acid sequence: CASSNRVATYEQYF. The V gene is TRBV19, the J gene TRBJ2-7, with D perhaps matching TRBD1 (6 bases). The CDR3 is made up of 14 amino acids. With 4 bases removed from V and 2 bases from J, the gap between germline ends came to 12 bases. Germline V gene sequence: CDR1 LNHDA, CDR2 SQIVND (reference sequence). The variable domain in full, with the rest retrieved from reference TRBV19 and TRBJ2-7, is DGGITQSPKYLFRKEGQNVTLSCEQNLNHDAMYWYRQDPGQGLRLIYYSQIVNDFQKGDIAEGYSVSREKKESFPLTVTSAQKNPTAFYLCASSNRVATYEQYFGPGTRLTVT.

The chain has TRBV5-1 and TRBJ2-5; D is ambiguous. Germline CDR1 SGHRS, CDR2 YFSETQ. Deletions cut 0 bases from V and 2 bases from J, with 11 bases between. This CDR3 region has 15 residues. DNA for the CDR3: TGCGCCAGCAGCTTGGACTTGGTCTTACAAGAGACCCAGTACTTC. Translated, it gives CASSLDLVLQETQYF. The entire variable domain, with the rest obtained from reference TRBV5-1 and TRBJ2-5, is as follows: KAGVTQTPRYLIKTRGQQVTLSCSPISGHRSVSWYQQTPGQGLQFLFEYFSETQRNKGNFPGRFSGRQFSNSRSEMNVSTLELGDSALYLCASSLDLVLQETQYFGPGTRLLVL.

The chain employs TRBV9 and TRBJ2-3; 9 bases are shared with TRBD2. With V trimmed by 6 bases and J by 5 bases, 10 bases remained unmatched. Germline CDR1 and CDR2: SGDLS and YYNGEE. The CDR3 totals 15 residues. For the CDR3, the DNA is TGTGCCAGCACCCCTCTAGCGGGGTTCGGAGATACGCAGTATTTT. Translation gives CASTPLAGFGDTQYF. Based on the CDR3 plus reference TRBV9 and TRBJ2-3, the full variable domain is DSGVTQTPKHLITATGQRVTLRCSPRSGDLSVYWYQQSLDQGLQFLIQYYNGEERAKGNILERFSAQQFPDLHSELNLSSLELGDSALYFCASTPLAGFGDTQYFGPGTRLTVL.

V is TRBV19 and J is TRBJ1-2; TRBD1 agrees at 7 bases. The CDR3 runs 15 residues. V lost 1 base to trimming and J lost 4 bases; unmatched junction nucleotides: 6. Germline V gives CDR1 LNHDA, CDR2 SQIVND (reference sequence). The CDR3 reads CASSIGNRDSYGYTF. In DNA form, the CDR3 reads TGTGCCAGTAGTATAGGAAACCGGGACAGCTATGGCTACACCTTC.

This sequence joins TRBV7-8 and TRBJ2-7; TRBD1 or TRBD2 may be the D gene (5 bases each). The CDR3 extends over 18 amino acids. Germline-derived CDR1 and CDR2 are SGHVS and FQNEAQ. The germline V and J ends were trimmed by 5 bases and 0 bases, with 23 bases remaining between them. CDR3 sequence reads: CASSKRAVGVPYSYEQYF. The DNA for the CDR3 is TGTGCCAGCAGCAAGAGGGCTGTGGGGGTTCCATACTCCTACGAGCAGTACTTC.

This clone came up once. This chain's CDR3 is CASSQERGRGYTEAFF. The CDR3 nucleotides read TGCGCCAGCAGCCAAGAGCGAGGCAGGGGGTACACTGAAGCTTTCTTT. The gene calls are TRBV4-1 and TRBJ1-1; 7 bases are shared with TRBD1. The J segment lost 3 bases and the V segment lost 0 bases, leaving 7 bases of the junction unmatched. In germline, CDR1 is MGHRA, CDR2 YSYEKL. The CDR3 length is 16 residues.

This clone was observed a single time. The genes are TRBV6-5 and TRBJ2-3; the match to TRBD1 covers 10 bases. The CDR3 length is 14 residues. Trimming removed 6 bases from V and 6 bases from J; junction bases left unmatched: 6. Germline-derived CDR1 and CDR2 are MNHEY and SVGAGI. DNA of the CDR3: TGTGCCAGCAGCAGACAGGGGGCGCAGGATACGCAGTATTTT. Protein: CASSRQGAQDTQYF.